This TCR beta chain was profiled in a study of blood T cell repertoires in COVID-19. The protocol was immunoSEQ multiplex PCR, while the TCRdb copy is restricted to in-frame clones and leaves out a portion. The profile shows 220,000 or so clones, roughly 80% of them singletons. V lost 6 bases to trimming and J lost 1 base; unmatched junction nucleotides: 6. The germline gives CDR1 WNHNN, CDR2 SYGVQD (reference sequence). The CDR3 has 16 residues. The clonotype originates from a woman aged 65 to 85 with acute or convalescent COVID-19. The sequencing input was peripheral blood. J is TRBJ2-2 and V is TRBV10-1; the match to TRBD2 covers 9 bases. The CDR3 region has the DNA TGCGCCAGCAGAAGGACGACTAGCGGGAACACCGGGGAGCTGTTTTTT. Protein product: CASRRTTSGNTGELFF.